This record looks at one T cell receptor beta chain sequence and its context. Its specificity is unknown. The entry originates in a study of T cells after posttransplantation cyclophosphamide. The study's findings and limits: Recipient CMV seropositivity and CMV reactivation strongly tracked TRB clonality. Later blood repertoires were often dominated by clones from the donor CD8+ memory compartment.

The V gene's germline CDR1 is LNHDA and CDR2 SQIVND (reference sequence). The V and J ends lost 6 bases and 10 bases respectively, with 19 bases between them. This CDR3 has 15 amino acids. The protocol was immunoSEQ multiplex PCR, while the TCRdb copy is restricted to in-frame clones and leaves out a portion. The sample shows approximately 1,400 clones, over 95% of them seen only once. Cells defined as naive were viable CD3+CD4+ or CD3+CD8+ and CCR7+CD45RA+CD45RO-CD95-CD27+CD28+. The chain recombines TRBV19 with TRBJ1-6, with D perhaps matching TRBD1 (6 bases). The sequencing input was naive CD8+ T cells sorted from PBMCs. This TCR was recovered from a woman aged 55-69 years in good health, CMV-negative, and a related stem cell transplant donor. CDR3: CASRDRFRARSPLHF. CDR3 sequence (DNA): TGTGCCAGTAGAGACAGGTTCAGGGCGAGATCACCCCTCCACTTT.